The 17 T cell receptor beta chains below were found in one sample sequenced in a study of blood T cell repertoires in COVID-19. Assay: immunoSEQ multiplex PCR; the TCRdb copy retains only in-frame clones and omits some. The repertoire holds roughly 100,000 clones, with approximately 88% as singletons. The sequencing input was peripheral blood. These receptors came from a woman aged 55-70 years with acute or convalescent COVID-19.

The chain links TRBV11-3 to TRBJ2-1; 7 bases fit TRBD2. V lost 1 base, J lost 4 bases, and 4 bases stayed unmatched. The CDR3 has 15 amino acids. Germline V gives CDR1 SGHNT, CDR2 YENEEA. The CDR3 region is CASSLGGSGYNEQFF. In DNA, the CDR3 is TGTGCCAGCAGCTTAGGCGGGAGCGGGTACAATGAGCAGTTCTTC.

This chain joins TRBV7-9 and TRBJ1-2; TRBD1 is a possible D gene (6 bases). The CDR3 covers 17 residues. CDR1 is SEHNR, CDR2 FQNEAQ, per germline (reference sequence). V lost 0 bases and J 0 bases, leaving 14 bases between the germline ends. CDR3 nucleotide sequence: TGTGCCAGCAGCTTAGCACAGGGCCTGGGCTCTAACTATGGCTACACCTTC. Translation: CASSLAQGLGSNYGYTF.

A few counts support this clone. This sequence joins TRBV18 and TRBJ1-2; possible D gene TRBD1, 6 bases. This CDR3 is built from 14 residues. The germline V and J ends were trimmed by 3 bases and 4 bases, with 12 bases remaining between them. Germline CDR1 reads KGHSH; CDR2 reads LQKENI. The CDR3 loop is CASSPRGSGYGYTF. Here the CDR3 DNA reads TGTGCCAGCTCACCCAGGGGTTCGGGCTATGGCTACACCTTC.

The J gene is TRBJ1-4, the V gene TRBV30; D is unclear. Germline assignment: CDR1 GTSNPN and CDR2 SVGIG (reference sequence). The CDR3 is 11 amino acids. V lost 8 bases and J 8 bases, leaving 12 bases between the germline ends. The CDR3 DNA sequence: TGTGCCCGGGCGACTTCCGAAAAACTGTTTTTT. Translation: CARATSEKLFF. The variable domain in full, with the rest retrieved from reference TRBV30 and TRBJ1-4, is SQTIHQWPATLVQPVGSPLSLECTVEGTSNPNLYWYRQAAGRGLQLLFYSVGIGQISSEVPQNLSASRPQDRQFILSSKKLLLSDSGFYLCARATSEKLFFGSGTQLSVL.

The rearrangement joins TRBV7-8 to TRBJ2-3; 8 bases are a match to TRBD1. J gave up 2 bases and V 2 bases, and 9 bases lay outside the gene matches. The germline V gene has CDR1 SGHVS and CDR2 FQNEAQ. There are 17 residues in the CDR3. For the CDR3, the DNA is TGTGCCAGCAGCTTACGAGCCGGGACAGGATTCACAGATACGCAGTATTTT. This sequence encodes CASSLRAGTGFTDTQYF.

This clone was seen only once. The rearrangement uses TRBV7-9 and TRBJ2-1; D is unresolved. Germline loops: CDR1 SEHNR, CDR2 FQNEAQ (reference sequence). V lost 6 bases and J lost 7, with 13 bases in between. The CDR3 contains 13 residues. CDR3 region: CASRFDLENEQFF. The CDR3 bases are TGTGCCAGCAGATTCGACTTGGAGAATGAGCAGTTCTTC.

CDR3 in DNA: TGCAGCGTTGGTCTAGGAGTCGGTGGCTACACCTTC. It codes for CSVGLGVGGYTF. V and J are TRBV29-1 and TRBJ1-2; D remains ambiguous. The germline CDR1 and CDR2 sequences are SQVTM and ANQGSEA. V was trimmed by 4 bases and J by 7 bases, leaving 13 bases between them. This CDR3 is 12 amino acids long.

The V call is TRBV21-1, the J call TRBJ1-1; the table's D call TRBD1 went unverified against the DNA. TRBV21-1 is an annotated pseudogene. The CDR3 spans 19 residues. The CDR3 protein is CASSKTLPTGGLMNTEAFF. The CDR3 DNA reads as TGTGCCAGCAGCAAAACTTTACCGACAGGGGGCCTGATGAACACTGAAGCTTTCTTT.

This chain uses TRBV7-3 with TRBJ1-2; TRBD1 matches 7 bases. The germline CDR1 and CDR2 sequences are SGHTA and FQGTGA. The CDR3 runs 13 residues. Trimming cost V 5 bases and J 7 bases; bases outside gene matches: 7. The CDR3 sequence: CASSHDRESGYTF. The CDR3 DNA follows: TGTGCCAGCAGCCACGACAGGGAGTCTGGCTACACCTTC.

Written as DNA, the CDR3 is TGTGCCAGCAGTGTTGACAGGGTTGAGCAGTACTTC. It translates to CASSVDRVEQYF. The chain couples TRBV28 to TRBJ2-7; 7 nucleotides agree with TRBD1. This CDR3 comprises 12 residues. Germline CDR1 reads MDHEN; CDR2 reads SYDVKM. V lost 5 bases and J lost 7; bases outside the gene matches: 5.

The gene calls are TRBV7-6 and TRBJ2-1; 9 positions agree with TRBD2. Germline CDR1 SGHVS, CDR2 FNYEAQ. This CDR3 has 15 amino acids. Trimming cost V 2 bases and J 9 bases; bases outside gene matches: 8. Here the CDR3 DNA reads TGTGCCAGCAGCTTAAGCGCGGGAGGGTCACGTGAGCAGTTCTTC. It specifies CASSLSAGGSREQFF.

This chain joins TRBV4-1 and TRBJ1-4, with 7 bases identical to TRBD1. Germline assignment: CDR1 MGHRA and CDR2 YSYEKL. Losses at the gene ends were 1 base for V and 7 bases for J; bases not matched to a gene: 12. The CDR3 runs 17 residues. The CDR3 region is CASSQGGQWGLGEKLFF. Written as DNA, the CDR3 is TGCGCCAGCAGCCAAGGGGGACAGTGGGGGCTAGGTGAAAAACTGTTTTTT.

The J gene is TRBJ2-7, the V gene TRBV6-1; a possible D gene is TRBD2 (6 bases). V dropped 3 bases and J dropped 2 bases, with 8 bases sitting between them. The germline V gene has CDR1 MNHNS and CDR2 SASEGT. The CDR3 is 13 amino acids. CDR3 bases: TGTGCCAGCAGTGAGGCGGGACCCTACGAGCAGTACGTC. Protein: CASSEAGPYEQYV.

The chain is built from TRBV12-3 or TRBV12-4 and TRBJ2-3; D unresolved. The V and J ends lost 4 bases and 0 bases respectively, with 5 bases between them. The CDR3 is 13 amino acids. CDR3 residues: CASSSLSTDTQYF. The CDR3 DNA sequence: TGTGCCAGCAGTTCTTTAAGCACAGATACGCAGTATTTT.

The CDR3 sequence is CSVGVTGDTEAFF. CDR3 sequence (DNA): TGCAGCGTTGGAGTGACAGGGGACACTGAAGCTTTCTTT. This chain uses TRBV29-1 with TRBJ1-1, with 8 positions matching TRBD1. Germline values: CDR1 SQVTM, CDR2 ANQGSEA. The V and J ends lost 4 bases and 3 bases, in that order; junction bases with no gene match: 4. The length of the CDR3 is 13 residues.

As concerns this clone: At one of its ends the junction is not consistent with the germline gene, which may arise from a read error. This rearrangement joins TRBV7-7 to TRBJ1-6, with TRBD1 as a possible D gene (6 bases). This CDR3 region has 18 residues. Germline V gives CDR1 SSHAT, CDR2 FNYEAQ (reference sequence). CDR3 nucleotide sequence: TGTGCTAGCAGCTTAGGGGCGGCAGGGGCATTTAATAATTCACCCCTCCACTTT. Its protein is CASSLGAAGAFNNSPLHF.

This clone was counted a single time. The CDR3 nucleotides read TGCGCCAGCAGCCAAGGGCAAGGAGGGAGGGAGCCCCAGCATTTT. Translation gives CASSQGQGGREPQHF. V gene TRBV4-1 combines with J gene TRBJ1-5; D is uncertain. The V end lost 1 base, the J end lost 8 bases, and 15 bases lay between the germline ends. The germline gives CDR1 MGHRA, CDR2 YSYEKL. The CDR3 length is 15 residues.